Ten or more counts support the clone carrying this T cell receptor (beta chain). Its antigen is as yet unknown. This specimen comes from a study of regulatory T cells in long-lasting Graves disease. This CDR3 contains 17 residues. Germline CDR1 reads LGHDT; CDR2 reads YNNKEL (reference sequence). With V trimmed by 0 bases and J by 7 bases, 6 bases remained unmatched. Construction of TCR beta libraries relied on iRepertoire HTBI primers and on Arm-PCR targeting CDR3 regions. TCRdb reanalysed the multiplex PCR reads using MiXCR and keeps one entry per CDR3 protein. The repertoire consists of 450,000 to 500,000 distinct CDR3 sequences, with 15% to 20% occurring once and the leading ten covering 12%. Study-level findings and limits: Those with persistent disease had in common more public clonotypes (2,741) than new patients (roughly 930). Patients with persistent disease showed a bias toward TRBV28, TRBJ1-2 and TRBJ2-5. Investigators studied peripheral blood only, not thyroid tissue.

Time point specified: newly diagnosed GD, antithyroid drugs for less than 3 months. Generation of the TCR library employed RNA extracted from PBMCs. These records were also assigned to another study, of T cells in Graves' hyperthyroidism and ophthalmopathy. That publication notes: Ophthalmopathy was model-predicted a median around seven months pre-onset.

This TCR came from a man aged 35-49 years with Graves disease. This material consisted of peripheral blood mononuclear cells (PBMCs), taken at new diagnosis, from a patient treated with antithyroid drugs. The V call is TRBV3-1, the J call TRBJ2-2; 12 nucleotides align to TRBD1. This chain's CDR3 is CASSQELGQGADGELFF. CDR3 nucleotide sequence: TGTGCCAGCAGCCAAGAACTGGGACAGGGGGCTGACGGGGAGCTGTTTTTT.